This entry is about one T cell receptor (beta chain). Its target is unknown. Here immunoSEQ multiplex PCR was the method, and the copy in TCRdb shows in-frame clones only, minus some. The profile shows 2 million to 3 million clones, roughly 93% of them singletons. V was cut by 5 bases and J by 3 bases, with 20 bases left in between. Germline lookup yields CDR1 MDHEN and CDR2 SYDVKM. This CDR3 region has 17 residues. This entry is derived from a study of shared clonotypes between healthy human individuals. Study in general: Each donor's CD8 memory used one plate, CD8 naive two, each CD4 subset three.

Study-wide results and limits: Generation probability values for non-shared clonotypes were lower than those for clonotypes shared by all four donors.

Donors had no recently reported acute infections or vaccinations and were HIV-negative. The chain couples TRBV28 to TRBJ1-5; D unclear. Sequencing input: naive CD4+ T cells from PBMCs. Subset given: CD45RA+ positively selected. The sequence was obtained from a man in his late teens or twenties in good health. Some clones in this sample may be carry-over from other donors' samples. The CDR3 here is CASSALDVHTINQPQHF. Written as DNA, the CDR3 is TGTGCCAGCAGTGCCCTGGACGTCCACACAATCAATCAGCCCCAGCATTTT. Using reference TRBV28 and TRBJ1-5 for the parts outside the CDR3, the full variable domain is DVKVTQSSRYLVKRTGEKVFLECVQDMDHENMFWYRQDPGLGLRLIYFSYDVKMKEKGDIPEGYSVSREKKERFSLILESASTNQTSMYLCASSALDVHTINQPQHFGDGTRLSIL.